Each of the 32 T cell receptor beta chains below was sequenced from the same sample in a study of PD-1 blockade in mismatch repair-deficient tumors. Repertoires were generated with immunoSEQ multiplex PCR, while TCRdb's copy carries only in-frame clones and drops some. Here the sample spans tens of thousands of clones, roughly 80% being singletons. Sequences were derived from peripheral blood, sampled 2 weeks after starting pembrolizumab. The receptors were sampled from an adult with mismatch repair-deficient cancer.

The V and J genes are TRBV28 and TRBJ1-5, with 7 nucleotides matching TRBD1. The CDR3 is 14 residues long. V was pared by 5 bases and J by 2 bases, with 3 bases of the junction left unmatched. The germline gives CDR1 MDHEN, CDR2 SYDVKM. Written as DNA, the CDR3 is TGTGCCAGCAGTCCCGGGACAGGCAATCAGCCCCAGCATTTT. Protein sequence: CASSPGTGNQPQHF.

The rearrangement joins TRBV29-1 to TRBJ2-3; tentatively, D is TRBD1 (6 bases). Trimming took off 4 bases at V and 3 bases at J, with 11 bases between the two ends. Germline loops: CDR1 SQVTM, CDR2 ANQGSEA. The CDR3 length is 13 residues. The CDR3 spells CSVAQGWTDTQYF. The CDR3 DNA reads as TGCAGCGTTGCACAGGGTTGGACAGATACGCAGTATTTT.

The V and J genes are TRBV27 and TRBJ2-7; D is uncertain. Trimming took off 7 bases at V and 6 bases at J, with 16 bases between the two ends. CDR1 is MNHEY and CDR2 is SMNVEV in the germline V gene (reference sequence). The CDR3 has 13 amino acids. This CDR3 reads CASTKNPSGEQYF. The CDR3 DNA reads TGTGCCAGCACCAAGAACCCCTCGGGCGAGCAGTACTTC.

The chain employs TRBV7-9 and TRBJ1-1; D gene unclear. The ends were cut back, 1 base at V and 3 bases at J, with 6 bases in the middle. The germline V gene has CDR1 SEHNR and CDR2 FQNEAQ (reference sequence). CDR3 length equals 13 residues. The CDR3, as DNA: TGTGCCAGCAGCTTAGATGTCGACACTGAAGCTTTCTTT. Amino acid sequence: CASSLDVDTEAFF.

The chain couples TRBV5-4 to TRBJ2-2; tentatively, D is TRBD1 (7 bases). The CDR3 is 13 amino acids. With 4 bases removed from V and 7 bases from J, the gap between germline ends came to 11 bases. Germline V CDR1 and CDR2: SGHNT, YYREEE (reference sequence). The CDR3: CASSPGGRGELFF. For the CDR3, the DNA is TGTGCCAGCAGCCCAGGGGGGCGCGGGGAGCTGTTTTTT. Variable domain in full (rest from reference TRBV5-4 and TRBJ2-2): ETGVTQSPTHLIKTRGQQVTLRCSSQSGHNTVSWYQQALGQGPQFIFQYYREEENGRGNFPPRFSGLQFPNYSSELNVNALELDDSALYLCASSPGGRGELFFGEGSRLTVL.

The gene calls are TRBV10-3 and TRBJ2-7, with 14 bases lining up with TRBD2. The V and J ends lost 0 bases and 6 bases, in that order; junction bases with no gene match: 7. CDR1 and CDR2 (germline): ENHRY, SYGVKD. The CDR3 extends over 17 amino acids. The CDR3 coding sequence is TGTGCCATCAGTGAGTCGAAGGGACTAGCGGGAGAAAGCGAGCAGTACTTC. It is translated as CAISESKGLAGESEQYF.

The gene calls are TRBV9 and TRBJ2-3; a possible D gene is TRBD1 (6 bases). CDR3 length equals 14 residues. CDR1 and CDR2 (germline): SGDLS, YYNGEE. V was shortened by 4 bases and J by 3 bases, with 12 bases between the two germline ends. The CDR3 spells CASSSEGQTDTQYF. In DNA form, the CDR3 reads TGTGCCAGCAGCTCCGAAGGACAGACAGATACGCAGTATTTT.

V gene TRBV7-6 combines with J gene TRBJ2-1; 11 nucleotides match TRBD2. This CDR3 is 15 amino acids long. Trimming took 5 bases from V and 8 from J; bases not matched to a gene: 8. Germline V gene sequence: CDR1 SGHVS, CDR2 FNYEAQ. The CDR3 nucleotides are TGTGCCAGCAGCAAAACTAGCGGGAGTCAGGATGAGCAGTTCTTC. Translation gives CASSKTSGSQDEQFF. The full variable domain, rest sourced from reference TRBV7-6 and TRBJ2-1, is GAGVSQSPRYKVTKRGQDVALRCDPISGHVSLYWYRQALGQGPEFLTYFNYEAQQDKSGLPNDRFSAERPEGSISTLTIQRTEQRDSAMYRCASSKTSGSQDEQFFGPGTRLTVL.

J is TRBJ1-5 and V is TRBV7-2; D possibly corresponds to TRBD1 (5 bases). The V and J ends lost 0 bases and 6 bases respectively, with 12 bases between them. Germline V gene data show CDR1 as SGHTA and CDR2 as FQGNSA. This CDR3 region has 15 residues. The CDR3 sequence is CASSLALSGFQPQHF. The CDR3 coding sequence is TGTGCCAGCAGCTTAGCGCTGTCAGGGTTTCAGCCCCAGCATTTT. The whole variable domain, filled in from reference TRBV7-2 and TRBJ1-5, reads GAGVSQSPSNKVTEKGKDVELRCDPISGHTALYWYRQSLGQGLEFLIYFQGNSAPDKSGLPSDRFSAERTGGSVSTLTIQRTQQEDSAVYLCASSLALSGFQPQHFGDGTRLSIL.

CDR3 nucleotides: TGTGCCAGCAGCCCCTCAGGCGGGTCCTACAATGAGCAGTTCTTC. This sequence encodes CASSPSGGSYNEQFF. V gene TRBV7-3 combines with J gene TRBJ2-1; possibly TRBD2 for D (5 bases). Deletions cut 5 bases from V and 1 base from J, with 12 bases between. CDR3 length: 15 residues. Germline CDR1 and CDR2: SGHTA and FQGTGA.

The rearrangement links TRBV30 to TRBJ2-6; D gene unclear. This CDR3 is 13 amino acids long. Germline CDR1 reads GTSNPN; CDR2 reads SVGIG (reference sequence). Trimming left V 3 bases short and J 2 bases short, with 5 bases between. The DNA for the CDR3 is TGTGCCTGGAGAAACGCTGGGGCCAACGTCCTGACTTTC. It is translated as CAWRNAGANVLTF. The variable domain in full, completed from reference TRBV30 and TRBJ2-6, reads SQTIHQWPATLVQPVGSPLSLECTVEGTSNPNLYWYRQAAGRGLQLLFYSVGIGQISSEVPQNLSASRPQDRQFILSSKKLLLSDSGFYLCAWRNAGANVLTFGAGSRLTVL.

CDR3 sequence: CASSFAGGPNEQFF. The CDR3 DNA is TGTGCCAGCAGCTTCGCGGGAGGGCCAAATGAGCAGTTCTTC. The chain joins TRBV7-9 to TRBJ2-1, with TRBD2 matching over 9 bases. With 3 bases clipped from V and 7 bases from J, the junction kept 4 bases outside the gene matches. CDR3 length equals 14 residues. Germline V lookup: CDR1 SEHNR, CDR2 FQNEAQ (reference sequence).

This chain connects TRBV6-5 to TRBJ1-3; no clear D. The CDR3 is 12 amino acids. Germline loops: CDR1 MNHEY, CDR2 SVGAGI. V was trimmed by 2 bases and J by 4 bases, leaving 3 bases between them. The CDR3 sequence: CASSYEGNTIYF. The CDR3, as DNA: TGTGCCAGCAGTTACGAGGGAAACACCATATATTTT.

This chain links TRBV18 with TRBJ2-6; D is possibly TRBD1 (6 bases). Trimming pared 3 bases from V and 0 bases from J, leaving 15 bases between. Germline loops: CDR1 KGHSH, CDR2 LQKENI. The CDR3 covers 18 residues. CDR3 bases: TGTGCCAGCTCACCGAGGGGGACCTCCAGCTCTGGGGCCAACGTCCTGACTTTC. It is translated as CASSPRGTSSSGANVLTF.

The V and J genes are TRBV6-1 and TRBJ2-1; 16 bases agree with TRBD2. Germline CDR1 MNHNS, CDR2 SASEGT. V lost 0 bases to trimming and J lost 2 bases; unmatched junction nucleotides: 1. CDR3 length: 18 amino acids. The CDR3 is CASSEAGLAGGAYNEQFF. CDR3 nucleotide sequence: TGTGCCAGCAGTGAAGCGGGACTAGCGGGAGGGGCCTACAATGAGCAGTTCTTC.

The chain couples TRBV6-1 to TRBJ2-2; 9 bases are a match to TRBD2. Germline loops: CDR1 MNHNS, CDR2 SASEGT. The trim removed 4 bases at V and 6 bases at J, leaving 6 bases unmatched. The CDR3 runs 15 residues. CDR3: CASSALAGEAGELFF. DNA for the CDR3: TGTGCCAGCAGTGCCTTAGCGGGAGAGGCCGGGGAGCTGTTTTTT.

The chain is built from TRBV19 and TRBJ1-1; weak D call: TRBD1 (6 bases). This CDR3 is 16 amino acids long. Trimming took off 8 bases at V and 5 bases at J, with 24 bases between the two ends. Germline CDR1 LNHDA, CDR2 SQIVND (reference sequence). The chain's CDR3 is CASSIPGSARGTEAFF. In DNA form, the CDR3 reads TGTGCCAGTTCTATCCCCGGGTCCGCAAGGGGGACTGAAGCTTTCTTT.

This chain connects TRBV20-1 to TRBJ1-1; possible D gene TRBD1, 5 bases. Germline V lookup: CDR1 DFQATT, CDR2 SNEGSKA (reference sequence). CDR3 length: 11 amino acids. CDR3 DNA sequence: TGCAGGTTCGATCGGGGCCCTGAAGCTTTCTTT. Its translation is CRFDRGPEAFF.

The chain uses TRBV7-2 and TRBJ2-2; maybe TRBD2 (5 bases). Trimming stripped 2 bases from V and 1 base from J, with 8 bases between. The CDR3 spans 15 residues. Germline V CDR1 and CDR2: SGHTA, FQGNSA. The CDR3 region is CASSLQSGNTGELFF. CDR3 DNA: TGTGCCAGCAGCTTACAAAGCGGGAACACCGGGGAGCTGTTTTTT.

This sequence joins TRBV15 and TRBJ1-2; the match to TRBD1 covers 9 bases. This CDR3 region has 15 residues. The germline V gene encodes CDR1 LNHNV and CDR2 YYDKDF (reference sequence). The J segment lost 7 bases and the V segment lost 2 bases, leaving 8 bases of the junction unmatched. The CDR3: CATSRFSGQGLGYTF. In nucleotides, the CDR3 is TGTGCCACCAGCAGATTCTCGGGACAGGGTCTTGGCTACACCTTC.

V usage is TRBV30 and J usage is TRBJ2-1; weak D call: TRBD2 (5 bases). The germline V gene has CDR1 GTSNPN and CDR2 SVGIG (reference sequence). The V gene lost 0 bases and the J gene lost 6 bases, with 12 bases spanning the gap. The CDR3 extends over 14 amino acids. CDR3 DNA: TGTGCCTGGAGTGTACGGCCTAGCCTCAATGAGCAGTTCTTC. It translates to CAWSVRPSLNEQFF.

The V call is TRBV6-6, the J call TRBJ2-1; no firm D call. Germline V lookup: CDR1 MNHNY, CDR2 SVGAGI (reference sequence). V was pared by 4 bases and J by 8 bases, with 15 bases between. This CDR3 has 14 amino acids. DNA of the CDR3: TGTGCCAGCAGTTCCGCAAGGGATAACGATGAGCAGTTCTTC. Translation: CASSSARDNDEQFF.

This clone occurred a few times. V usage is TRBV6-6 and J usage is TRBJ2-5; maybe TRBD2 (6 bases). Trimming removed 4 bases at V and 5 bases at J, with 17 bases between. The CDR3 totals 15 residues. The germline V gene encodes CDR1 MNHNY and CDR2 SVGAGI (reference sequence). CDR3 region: CASSWRRGGGETQYF. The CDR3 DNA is TGTGCCAGCAGTTGGCGCCGGGGCGGAGGGGAGACCCAGTACTTC.

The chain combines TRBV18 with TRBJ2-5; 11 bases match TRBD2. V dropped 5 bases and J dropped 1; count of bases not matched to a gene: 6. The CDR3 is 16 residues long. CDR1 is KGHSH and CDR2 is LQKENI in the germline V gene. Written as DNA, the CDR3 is TGTGCCAGCTCAGAGACTAGCGGGATAAGCCAAGAGACCCAGTACTTC. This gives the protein CASSETSGISQETQYF.

In nucleotides, the CDR3 is TGTGCCAGCAGCTTAGAGGGTATGCGTTCAGAGCAGTACTTC. This gives the protein CASSLEGMRSEQYF. V is TRBV7-2 and J is TRBJ2-7; D gene uncertain. Deletions cut 1 base from V and 7 bases from J, with 14 bases between. CDR3 length: 14 residues. Germline loops: CDR1 SGHTA, CDR2 FQGNSA.

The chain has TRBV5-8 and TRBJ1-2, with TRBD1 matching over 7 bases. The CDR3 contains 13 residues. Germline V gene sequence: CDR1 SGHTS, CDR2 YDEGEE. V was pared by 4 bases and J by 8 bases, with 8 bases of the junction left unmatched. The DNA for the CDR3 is TGTGCCAGCAGCCTAAACAGGGGAAGCGGCTACACCTTC. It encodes CASSLNRGSGYTF.

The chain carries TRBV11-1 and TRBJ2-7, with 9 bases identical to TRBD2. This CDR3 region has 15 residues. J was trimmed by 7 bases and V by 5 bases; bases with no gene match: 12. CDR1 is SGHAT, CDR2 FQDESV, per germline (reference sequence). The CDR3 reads CASSGFSGRLGEQYF. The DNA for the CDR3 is TGTGCCAGCAGCGGATTTAGCGGGAGACTAGGGGAGCAGTACTTC.

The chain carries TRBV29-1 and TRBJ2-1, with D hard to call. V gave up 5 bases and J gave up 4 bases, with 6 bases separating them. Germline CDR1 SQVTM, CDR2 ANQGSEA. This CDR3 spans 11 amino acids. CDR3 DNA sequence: TGCAGCGTTATTCCTTACAATGAGCAGTTCTTC. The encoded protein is CSVIPYNEQFF.

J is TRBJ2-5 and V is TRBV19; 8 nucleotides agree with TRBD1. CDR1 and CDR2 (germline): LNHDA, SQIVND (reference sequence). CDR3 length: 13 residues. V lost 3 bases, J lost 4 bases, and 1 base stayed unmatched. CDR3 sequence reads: CASSIGQGETQYF. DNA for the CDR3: TGTGCCAGTAGTATCGGACAGGGAGAGACCCAGTACTTC.

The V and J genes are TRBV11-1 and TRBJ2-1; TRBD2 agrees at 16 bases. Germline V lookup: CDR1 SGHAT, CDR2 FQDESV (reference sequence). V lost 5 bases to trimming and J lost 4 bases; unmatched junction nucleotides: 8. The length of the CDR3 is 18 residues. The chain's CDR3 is CASSQGTSGRAFYNEQFF. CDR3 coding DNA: TGTGCCAGCAGCCAGGGGACTAGCGGGAGGGCGTTTTACAATGAGCAGTTCTTC.

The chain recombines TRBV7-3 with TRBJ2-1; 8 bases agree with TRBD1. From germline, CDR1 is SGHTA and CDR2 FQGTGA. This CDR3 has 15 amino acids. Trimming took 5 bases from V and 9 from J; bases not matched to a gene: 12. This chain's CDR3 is CASSPLGTGLGEQFF. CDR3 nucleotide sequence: TGTGCCAGCAGCCCCCTGGGGACAGGTTTGGGTGAGCAGTTCTTC.

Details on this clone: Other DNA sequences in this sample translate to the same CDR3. Written as DNA, the CDR3 is TGTGCCAGCAGCTTAAAAGAGACCCAGTACTTC. Encoded protein: CASSLKETQYF. This rearrangement joins TRBV11-2 to TRBJ2-5; D gene unclear. CDR3 length: 11 amino acids. Germline V gene lookup returns CDR1 SGHAT and CDR2 FQNNGV. Between the trimmed V and J ends, which lost 2 bases and 3 bases, there was a span of 1 base.